Shown below are 27 T cell receptor beta chains from a single sample sequenced in a study of T cells in Graves' hyperthyroidism and ophthalmopathy. RNA transcripts served as the template for amplifying TCR beta CDR3 regions. Initially, a first-round RT-PCR of the TCR CDR3 employed the HTBI primer set. TCRdb recomputed calls from the multiplex PCR reads with MiXCR, one row per CDR3 protein. Of about 520,000 distinct CDR3 sequences listed, roughly 20% are singletons. Sequenced input: blood. The receptors originated from a man between 18 and 35 years old with Graves' hyperthyroidism.

There are many counts of this clonotype. The CDR3 nucleotides are TGTGCCAGCAGTTTTTCGGGGGCAGATCAGCCCCAGCATTTT. It specifies CASSFSGADQPQHF. The V and J genes are TRBV27 and TRBJ1-5; D is perhaps TRBD1 (6 bases). The CDR3 has 14 amino acids. The germline CDR1 and CDR2 sequences are MNHEY and SMNVEV (reference sequence). Trimming left V 3 bases short and J 5 bases short, with 11 bases between.

This chain uses TRBV6-1 with TRBJ2-2; D perhaps matches TRBD2 (6 bases). Germline V gene data show CDR1 as MNHNS and CDR2 as SASEGT. This CDR3 contains 13 residues. V shed 7 bases and J shed 5 bases, with 11 bases lying between them. The CDR3 region has the DNA TGTGCCAGCAATGGGGGGAGAACCGGGGAGCTGTTTTTT. Its protein is CASNGGRTGELFF.

The chain uses TRBV15 and TRBJ1-5; no definite D call. The CDR3 loop spans 15 amino acids. Trimming left V 0 bases short and J 7 bases short, with 13 bases between. CDR1 LNHNV and CDR2 YYDKDF come from the germline V gene (reference sequence). CDR3 bases: TGTGCCACCAGCAGAGACCGGGGTAACGGGCAGCCCCAGCATTTT. Its translation: CATSRDRGNGQPQHF.

This clonotype was seen many times. The rearrangement uses TRBV6-5 and TRBJ1-1, with a weak D call TRBD1 (5 bases). This CDR3 contains 16 residues. Germline V gene data show CDR1 as MNHEY and CDR2 as SVGAGI. Trimming stripped 4 bases from V and 4 bases from J, with 19 bases between. The CDR3 DNA reads as TGTGCCAGCAGTTTCCCCTCTACGGGGGGGAGCACTGAAGCTTTCTTT. It encodes CASSFPSTGGSTEAFF.

The CDR3 DNA reads TGTGCCAGCAGTCGGACTAGCGGGGTTCACGAGCAGTACTTC. Encoded protein: CASSRTSGVHEQYF. The rearrangement links TRBV6-2 or TRBV6-3 to TRBJ2-7; 12 bases are a match to TRBD2. V gave up 5 bases and J gave up 5 bases; unmatched junction bases: 4. CDR3 length: 14 amino acids. Looked up from germline, CDR1 is MNHEY and CDR2 is SVGEGT.

The V gene is TRBV2, the J gene TRBJ1-2; 9 bases are shared with TRBD1. The ends lost 7 bases at V and 4 bases at J; junction bases unmatched: 7. The CDR3 is 14 amino acids. The germline V gene encodes CDR1 SNHLY and CDR2 FYNNEI. In nucleotides, the CDR3 is TGTGCCAGCAACCCTGACAGGGGGTCCTATGGCTACACCTTC. Encoded protein: CASNPDRGSYGYTF.

A few counts support this clonotype. V gene TRBV10-3 combines with J gene TRBJ2-5; 7 bases align to TRBD2. The germline gives CDR1 ENHRY, CDR2 SYGVKD. Trimming at V came to 6 bases and at J to 5 bases, leaving 15 bases not matched to a gene. This CDR3 region has 16 residues. The chain's CDR3 is CAISPKMGEGEETQYF. CDR3 in DNA: TGTGCCATCAGCCCGAAAATGGGGGAGGGTGAGGAGACCCAGTACTTC.

The V call is TRBV19, the J call TRBJ1-1; D remains ambiguous. Trimming stripped 6 bases from V and 1 base from J, with 15 bases between. The CDR3 has 15 amino acids. Germline V CDR1 and CDR2: LNHDA, SQIVND (reference sequence). The CDR3 region has the DNA TGTGCCAGTAGCCTTTACGCGACGGGGAACACTGAAGCTTTCTTT. This sequence encodes CASSLYATGNTEAFF.

The table lists this clonotype with many counts. The V call is TRBV20-1, the J call TRBJ2-5, with 9 bases that match TRBD2. The CDR3 contains 15 residues. The germline gives CDR1 DFQATT, CDR2 SNEGSKA (reference sequence). J was trimmed by 3 bases and V by 3 bases; bases with no gene match: 8. Here the CDR3 DNA reads TGCAGTGCTAGTAGTCTAGCGGGGAAGAAAGAGACCCAGTACTTC. Translation gives CSASSLAGKKETQYF.

Comment on this clonotype: A read error is possible here, since a much larger clone lies one base away. V gene TRBV6-5 combines with J gene TRBJ1-2, with a possible D match to TRBD1 (5 bases). The V and J ends lost 4 bases and 2 bases respectively, with 14 bases between them. This CDR3 contains 15 residues. Germline CDR1 and CDR2: MNHEY and SVGAGI. CDR3 coding DNA: TGTGCCAGCAGTTCCTCCGGACACTCCAACTATGGCTACACCTTC. This translates into CASSSSGHSNYGYTF.

This clonotype was seen many times. The CDR3 nucleotides read TGCAGTGCTAGCCCGTGGGACAGGACCTACGAGCAGTACTTC. Amino acid sequence: CSASPWDRTYEQYF. The chain recombines TRBV20-1 with TRBJ2-7, with 8 bases aligning to TRBD1. The germline V gene encodes CDR1 DFQATT and CDR2 SNEGSKA (reference sequence). V was clipped by 3 bases and J by 2 bases; unmatched bases: 6. The CDR3 extends over 14 amino acids.

The chain combines TRBV28 with TRBJ2-7, with a possible D match to TRBD1 (5 bases). Germline V gene data show CDR1 as MDHEN and CDR2 as SYDVKM. V was trimmed by 5 bases and J by 5 bases, leaving 16 bases between them. The length of the CDR3 is 14 residues. CDR3 nucleotide sequence: TGTGCCAGCAGTCCTCGACTGACAGCTAACGAGCAGTACTTC. Protein sequence: CASSPRLTANEQYF.

This clonotype was picked up a small number of times. V gene TRBV20-1 combines with J gene TRBJ1-5; 7 nucleotides align to TRBD1. The CDR3 spans 14 residues. Germline trimming cut 6 bases from V and 9 bases from J; bases unmatched to any gene: 14. From germline, CDR1 is DFQATT and CDR2 SNEGSKA (reference sequence). The CDR3 loop is CSATGRQGPRPQHF. CDR3 in DNA: TGCAGTGCCACGGGGAGACAGGGCCCGCGGCCCCAGCATTTT.

This clonotype was recorded many times. The chain uses TRBV12-3 or TRBV12-4 and TRBJ1-3; D not resolved. The germline V and J ends were trimmed by 10 bases and 0 bases, with 7 bases remaining between them. The CDR3 extends over 12 amino acids. CDR3 bases: TGTGCCATCACACGCTCTGGAAACACCATATATTTT. As protein: CAITRSGNTIYF.

The CDR3 spells CASSDPDLRQGYTF. CDR3 nucleotide sequence: TGTGCCAGCAGTGACCCGGACCTCAGGCAAGGCTACACCTTC. This chain joins TRBV6-1 and TRBJ1-2; D is unresolved. The CDR3 consists of 14 residues. Germline CDR1 MNHNS, CDR2 SASEGT. Trimming took off 3 bases at V and 8 bases at J, with 16 bases between the two ends.

This clonotype was counted many times. This chain connects TRBV20-1 to TRBJ2-7; the D gene is possibly TRBD1 (5 bases). Trimming took off 0 bases at V and 1 base at J, with 10 bases between the two ends. Germline V gives CDR1 DFQATT, CDR2 SNEGSKA (reference sequence). The CDR3 runs to 14 residues. In nucleotides, the CDR3 is TGCAGTGCTAGAGATGGGGCAGATTCCTACGAGCAGTACTTC. It is translated as CSARDGADSYEQYF.

The table lists this clonotype with many counts. The CDR3 protein is CASSPPGSNQPQHF. The CDR3, as DNA: TGTGCCAGCAGTCCGCCTGGTAGCAATCAGCCCCAGCATTTT. This sequence joins TRBV12-3 or TRBV12-4 and TRBJ1-5, with no clear D. This CDR3 is 14 amino acids long. Trimming pared 5 bases from V and 0 bases from J, leaving 8 bases between.

This clonotype came up once. V and J are TRBV19 and TRBJ2-7; unclear D gene. The V end was cut by 5 bases, the J end by 3 bases, with 14 bases between. The CDR3 covers 14 residues. The germline CDR1 and CDR2 sequences are LNHDA and SQIVND (reference sequence). CDR3 DNA: TGTGCCAGTAGTGAGCAAAGGACGGGCTACGAGCAGTACTTC. Amino acids: CASSEQRTGYEQYF. Full variable domain (rest looked up from reference TRBV19 and TRBJ2-7): DGGITQSPKYLFRKEGQNVTLSCEQNLNHDAMYWYRQDPGQGLRLIYYSQIVNDFQKGDIAEGYSVSREKKESFPLTVTSAQKNPTAFYLCASSEQRTGYEQYFGPGTRLTVT.

CDR3 amino acids: CASSLPGATYEQYF. The CDR3 region has the DNA TGTGCCAGCAGCTTACCAGGGGCTACCTACGAGCAGTACTTC. V is TRBV7-9 and J is TRBJ2-7, with D possibly being TRBD1 (6 bases). The CDR3 is made up of 14 amino acids. From germline, CDR1 is SEHNR and CDR2 FQNEAQ (reference sequence). With 2 bases removed from V and 2 bases from J, the gap between germline ends came to 10 bases.

The sample holds many counts of this clonotype. V gene TRBV20-1 combines with J gene TRBJ2-2; 11 bases map to TRBD2. Per the germline V gene, CDR1 is DFQATT and CDR2 is SNEGSKA (reference sequence). V dropped 5 bases and J dropped 7; count of bases not matched to a gene: 9. This CDR3 contains 15 residues. The CDR3 bases are TGCAGTGCTGCCCCTAGCGGGGGGCTCAGCGGGGAGCTGTTTTTT. Encoded protein: CSAAPSGGLSGELFF.

This clonotype was seen at least ten times. CDR3 region: CASSQEARPIYEQYF. The CDR3 coding sequence is TGTGCCAGCAGCCAAGAGGCCCGTCCTATCTACGAGCAGTACTTC. The gene calls are TRBV3-1 and TRBJ2-7; D remains ambiguous. The CDR3 is 15 residues long. Germline CDR1 reads LGHDT; CDR2 reads YNNKEL (reference sequence). Trimming left V 0 bases short and J 3 bases short, with 12 bases between.

V is TRBV28 and J is TRBJ1-2, with a tentative D call TRBD1 (6 bases). The V end was cut by 3 bases, the J end by 7 bases, with 15 bases between. Germline values: CDR1 MDHEN, CDR2 SYDVKM. This CDR3 comprises 14 residues. CDR3 in amino acids: CASSFPGGDGGYTF. In DNA, the CDR3 is TGTGCCAGCAGTTTTCCTGGGGGCGACGGTGGCTACACCTTC.

This clonotype was counted ten times or more. The CDR3 DNA reads as TGCAGTGCCCCCTCCCGGCAGGGCTCCACTGAAGCTTTCTTT. It specifies CSAPSRQGSTEAFF. This rearrangement joins TRBV20-1 to TRBJ1-1; D possibly corresponds to TRBD1 (5 bases). CDR3 length equals 14 residues. The ends were cut back, 6 bases at V and 4 bases at J, with 18 bases in the middle. Per the germline V gene, CDR1 is DFQATT and CDR2 is SNEGSKA (reference sequence).

This clonotype has more than one count but fewer than ten. A much larger clone differs by one base, so this may be a read error. This chain joins TRBV6-4 and TRBJ1-1; D is possibly TRBD1 (6 bases). The CDR3 is 16 amino acids. Germline-derived CDR1 and CDR2 are MRHNA and SNTAGT. The germline V and J ends were trimmed by 2 bases and 5 bases, with 18 bases remaining between them. DNA for the CDR3: TGTGCCAGCAGTGACCAACCCCGGACAGAGAATACTGAAGCTTTCTTT. Protein sequence: CASSDQPRTENTEAFF.

Only a few counts were recorded for this clonotype. The gene calls are TRBV6-1 and TRBJ1-1; D may be TRBD1 (5 bases). Germline values: CDR1 MNHNS, CDR2 SASEGT. V was pared by 6 bases and J by 8 bases, with 19 bases between. The CDR3 covers 14 residues. The CDR3 nucleotides are TGTGCCAGCAGGGGGGACGGGCGAACTGGAGAAGCTTTCTTT. Translating it yields CASRGDGRTGEAFF.

This clonotype was seen ten or more times. The rearrangement links TRBV7-9 to TRBJ1-2, with D possibly matching TRBD1 (5 bases). Trimming removed 0 bases from V and 4 bases from J, with 9 bases in between. Germline lookup yields CDR1 SEHNR and CDR2 FQNEAQ (reference sequence). The CDR3 length is 14 residues. CDR3 coding DNA: TGTGCCAGCAGCTTAGCAGGGGCTACCTATGGCTACACCTTC. Translation gives CASSLAGATYGYTF.

This chain uses TRBV19 with TRBJ2-7, with 9 bases identical to TRBD1. The CDR3 extends over 16 amino acids. Germline V gene data show CDR1 as LNHDA and CDR2 as SQIVND (reference sequence). Trimming removed 2 bases from V and 0 bases from J; junction bases left unmatched: 5. In DNA, the CDR3 is TGTGCCAGTAGTATAATGGGGACAGGGAGCTCCTACGAGCAGTACTTC. This encodes CASSIMGTGSSYEQYF.